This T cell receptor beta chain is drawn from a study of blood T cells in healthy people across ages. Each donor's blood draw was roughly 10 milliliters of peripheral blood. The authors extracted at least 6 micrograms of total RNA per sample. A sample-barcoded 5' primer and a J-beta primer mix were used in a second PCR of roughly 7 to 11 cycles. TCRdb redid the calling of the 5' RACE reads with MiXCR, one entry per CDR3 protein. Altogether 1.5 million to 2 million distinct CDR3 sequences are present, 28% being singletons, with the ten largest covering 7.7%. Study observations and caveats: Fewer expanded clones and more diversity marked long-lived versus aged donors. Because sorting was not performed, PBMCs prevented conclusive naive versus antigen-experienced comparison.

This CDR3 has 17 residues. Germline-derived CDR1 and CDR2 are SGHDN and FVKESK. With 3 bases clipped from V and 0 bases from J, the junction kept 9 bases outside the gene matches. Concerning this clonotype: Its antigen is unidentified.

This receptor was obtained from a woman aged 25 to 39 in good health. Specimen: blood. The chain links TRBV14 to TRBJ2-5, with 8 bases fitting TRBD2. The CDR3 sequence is CASSHGRLAGYQETQYF. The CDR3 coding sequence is TGTGCCAGCAGCCACGGGCGGCTAGCGGGCTACCAAGAGACCCAGTACTTC.